This TCR beta chain was obtained from a study of regulatory T cells in long-lasting Graves disease. Many counts were recorded for this clonotype. Its antigen is unidentified. For TCR beta, libraries came from iRepertoire HTBI primers and Arm-PCR of CDR3 regions. Via MiXCR, TCRdb re-called the multiplex PCR reads, giving one row per CDR3 protein. The table lists around 400,000 distinct CDR3 sequences, roughly 10% of them singletons. Trimming shortened V by 6 bases and J by 1 base, and 10 bases separated the two germline ends. From germline, CDR1 is LNHDA and CDR2 SQIVND (reference sequence). CDR3 length equals 13 residues. Time point denoted: newly diagnosed GD, antithyroid drugs for less than 3 months. Following extraction of RNA from PBMCs, that RNA was used to make the TCR library. Study-wide points: There were preferences for TRBV28, TRBJ1-2 and TRBJ2-5 in persistent disease.

These data were also filed under a second study, of T cells in Graves' hyperthyroidism and ophthalmopathy. That paper notes: Diagnostic assessment was based on clinical symptoms, serum thyroxine and TRAb, thyroid ultrasound and orbital computed tomography. HTBI primers drove first-round RT-PCR of the TCR CDR3.

The specimen comprised peripheral blood mononuclear cells (PBMCs), sampled at new diagnosis, from a patient treated with antithyroid drugs. The rearrangement joins TRBV19 to TRBJ2-7; maybe TRBD2 (5 bases). The sequence was collected from a woman in her late teens or twenties with Graves disease. The CDR3 is CASRASMSYEQYF. In nucleotides, the CDR3 is TGTGCCAGTAGGGCTAGCATGTCCTACGAGCAGTACTTC. The full variable domain, in which reference TRBV19 and TRBJ2-7 provide the parts outside the CDR3, is DGGITQSPKYLFRKEGQNVTLSCEQNLNHDAMYWYRQDPGQGLRLIYYSQIVNDFQKGDIAEGYSVSREKKESFPLTVTSAQKNPTAFYLCASRASMSYEQYFGPGTRLTVT.